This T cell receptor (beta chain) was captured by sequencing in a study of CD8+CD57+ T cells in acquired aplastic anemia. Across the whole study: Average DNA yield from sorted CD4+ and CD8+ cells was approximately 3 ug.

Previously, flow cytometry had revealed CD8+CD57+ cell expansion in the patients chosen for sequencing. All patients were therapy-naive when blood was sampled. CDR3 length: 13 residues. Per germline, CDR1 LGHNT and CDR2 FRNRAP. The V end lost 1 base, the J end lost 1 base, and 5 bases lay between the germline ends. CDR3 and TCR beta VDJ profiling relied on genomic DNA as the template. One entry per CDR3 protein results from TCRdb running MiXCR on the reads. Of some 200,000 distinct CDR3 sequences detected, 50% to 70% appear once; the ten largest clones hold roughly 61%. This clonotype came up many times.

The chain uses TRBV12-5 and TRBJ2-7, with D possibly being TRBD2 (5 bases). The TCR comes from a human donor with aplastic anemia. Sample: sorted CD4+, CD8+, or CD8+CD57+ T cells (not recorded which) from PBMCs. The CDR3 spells CASGLGGSYEQYF. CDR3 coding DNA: TGTGCTAGTGGTTTGGGAGGGTCCTACGAGCAGTACTTC.